This record concerns one TCR beta chain sequence. The antigen is not known. The source of the sample is a study of beta chain features in type 1 diabetes. Expressed TCRB transcripts were sequenced after all isolated RNA was converted to cDNA. Each stem cell-like memory T cell sample yielded about 1.01 million reads on average. Produced via immunoSEQ multiplex PCR; TCRdb's table is partial and in-frame only. The sample carries about 15,000 clones, 40% to 55% recorded once. Via the markers CD45RO/CCR7/CD25/CD127/CD95/CD27, stem cell-like memory, regulatory, central memory and naive CD4+ cells were sorted. Study-wide results and caveats: Shorter TCRB CDR3s, moderately but significantly so, were found in Type 1 diabetes patients in all four CD4+ subsets.

CDR3 size: 13 residues. The germline gives CDR1 SGDLS, CDR2 YYNGEE. V was clipped by 4 bases and J by 6 bases; unmatched bases: 6. The sample taken for sequencing was stem cell memory CD4+ T cells from blood. The source is a woman aged 40 to 50 in good health. The J gene is TRBJ2-7, the V gene TRBV9, with 8 bases matching TRBD1. This CDR3 reads CASSTNTGGEQYF. CDR3 nucleotide sequence: TGTGCCAGCAGCACCAATACAGGGGGCGAGCAGTACTTC.